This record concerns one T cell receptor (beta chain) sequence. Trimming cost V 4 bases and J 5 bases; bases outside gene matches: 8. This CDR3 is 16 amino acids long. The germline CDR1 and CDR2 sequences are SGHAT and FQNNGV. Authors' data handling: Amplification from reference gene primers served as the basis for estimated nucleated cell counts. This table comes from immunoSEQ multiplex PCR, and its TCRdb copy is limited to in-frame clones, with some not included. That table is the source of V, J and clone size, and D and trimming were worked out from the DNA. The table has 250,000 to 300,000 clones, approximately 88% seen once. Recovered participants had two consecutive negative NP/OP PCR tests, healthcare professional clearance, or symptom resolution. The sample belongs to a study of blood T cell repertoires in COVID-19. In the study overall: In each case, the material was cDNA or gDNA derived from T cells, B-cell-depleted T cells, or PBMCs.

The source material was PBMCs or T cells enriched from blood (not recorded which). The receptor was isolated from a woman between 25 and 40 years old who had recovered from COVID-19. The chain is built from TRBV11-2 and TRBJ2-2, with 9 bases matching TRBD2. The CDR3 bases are TGTGCCAGCAGCTCTCCAGCGGGAGGACGGACCGGGGAGCTGTTTTTT. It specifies CASSSPAGGRTGELFF.